This TCR beta chain was sequenced during a study of human T cells and chemical hapten exposure. The library labeled individual cDNA molecules by adding unique molecular identifiers to them. TCRdb analysed the RACE reads with MiXCR anew, one entry per CDR3 protein. The table has around 120,000 distinct CDR3 sequences, roughly 13% seen once. Germline CDR1 and CDR2: MDHEN and SYDVKM. CDR3 length equals 14 residues. V lost 2 bases, J lost 6 bases, and 5 bases stayed unmatched. This clonotype was detected once. Time point indicated: patch test 1, 2 weeks after DPC sensitization. This sample's treatment: therapeutic diphenylcyclopropenone sensitization with weekly scalp DPC.

The source was whole blood, collected in connection with sensitization to the hapten diphenylcyclopropenone (DPC). The source of this sequence is a young man with alopecia areata. Some clones in this sample may be carry-over from other donors' samples. This sequence joins TRBV28 and TRBJ2-3; 7 nucleotides agree with TRBD2. The CDR3 is CASSLLAAGDTQYF. Here the CDR3 DNA reads TGTGCCAGCAGTTTACTAGCGGCCGGGGATACGCAGTATTTT.